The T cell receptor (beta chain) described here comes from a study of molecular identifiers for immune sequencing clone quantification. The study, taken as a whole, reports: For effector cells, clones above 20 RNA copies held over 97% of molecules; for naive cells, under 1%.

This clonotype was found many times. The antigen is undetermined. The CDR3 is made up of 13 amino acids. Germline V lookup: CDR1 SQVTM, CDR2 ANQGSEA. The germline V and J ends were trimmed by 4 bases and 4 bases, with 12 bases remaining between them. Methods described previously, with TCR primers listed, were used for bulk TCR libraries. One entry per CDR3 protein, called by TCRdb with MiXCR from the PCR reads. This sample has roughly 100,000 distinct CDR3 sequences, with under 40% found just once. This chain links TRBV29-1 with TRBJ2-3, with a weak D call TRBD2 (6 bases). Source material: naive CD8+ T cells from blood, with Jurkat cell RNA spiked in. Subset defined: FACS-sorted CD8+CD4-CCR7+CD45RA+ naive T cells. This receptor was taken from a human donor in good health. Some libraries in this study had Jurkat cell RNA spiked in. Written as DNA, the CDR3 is TGCAGCGTTGCCGGGCCTAGCGCAGATACGCAGTATTTT. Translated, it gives CSVAGPSADTQYF.